The 4 T cell receptor beta chains presented below share a single source sample, sequenced in a study of T cell repertoires in cytomegalovirus infection. TCRdb reanalysed the reads using MiXCR and keeps one entry per CDR3 protein. The table shows roughly 180,000 distinct CDR3 sequences, with 28% occurring only once. The sample was PBMCs. Receptors originate from a human donor in good health (CMV status not recorded). Some clones in this sample may be carry-over from other donors' samples.

Here the CDR3 reads CASSPTTWEVQPQHF. The CDR3 coding sequence is TGTGCCAGCAGCCCCACGACTTGGGAGGTTCAGCCCCAGCATTTT. The chain carries TRBV7-8 and TRBJ1-5; D gene unclear. Germline values: CDR1 SGHVS, CDR2 FQNEAQ. V lost 5 bases, J lost 6 bases, and 17 bases lay in between. This CDR3 region has 15 residues.

CDR3 bases: TGTGCCAGCGTATCTACGGGACAGCGGTTCTCCTACGAGCAGTACTTC. Protein product: CASVSTGQRFSYEQYF. The genes are TRBV6-6 and TRBJ2-7, with 7 bases lining up with TRBD1. Germline lookup yields CDR1 MNHNY and CDR2 SVGAGI (reference sequence). V was clipped by 8 bases and J by 0 bases; unmatched bases: 13. This CDR3 spans 16 amino acids.

This clonotype turned up a few times. The chain is built from TRBV27 and TRBJ1-1; TRBD1 might be the D (6 bases). The germline CDR1 and CDR2 sequences are MNHEY and SMNVEV (reference sequence). V was cut by 0 bases and J by 4 bases, with 18 bases left in between. CDR3 length equals 17 residues. The CDR3 bases are TGTGCCAGCAGTTTATCTGTAAGGGGGAATAGTGGCACTGAAGCTTTCTTT. Residues: CASSLSVRGNSGTEAFF.

This clonotype was counted between two and nine times. This CDR3 is CATSRDVSGIGYGYTF. The CDR3 nucleotides read TGTGCCACCAGCAGAGATGTATCGGGGATCGGCTATGGCTACACCTTC. The rearrangement links TRBV15 to TRBJ1-2; D call uncertain. Germline loops: CDR1 LNHNV, CDR2 YYDKDF (reference sequence). The CDR3 contains 16 residues. V lost 0 bases and J 4 bases, leaving 15 bases between the germline ends.